This TCR beta chain was observed in a study of blood T cell repertoires in COVID-19. About the study: The United States, Italy and Spain were the sources of the acute and convalescent COVID-19 samples. Nucleic acid was either cDNA or gDNA, and it came from T cells, B-cell-depleted T cells, or PBMCs.

The authors' processing: Amplification with reference gene primers provided the estimates of nucleated cell counts. Sequencing used immunoSEQ multiplex PCR; TCRdb keeps in-frame clones, though not all of them. The V and J calls and clone size come from that table; D and trimming were worked out from the DNA. The sample holds 150,000 to 200,000 clones, about three quarters seen once. V lost 2 bases to trimming and J lost 1 base; unmatched junction nucleotides: 5. Germline lookup yields CDR1 SNHLY and CDR2 FYNNEI. CDR3 length: 15 amino acids. The receptor was isolated from a woman in her 70s with acute or convalescent COVID-19. The rearrangement uses TRBV2 and TRBJ2-7; 7 positions match TRBD1. Sequencing was carried out using peripheral blood. DNA of the CDR3: TGTGCCAGCAGTGAAATACGGGACAGTTCCTACGAGCAGTACTTC. Its translation: CASSEIRDSSYEQYF. Complete variable domain (other parts from reference TRBV2 and TRBJ2-7): EPEVTQTPSHQVTQMGQEVILRCVPISNHLYFYWYRQILGQKVEFLVSFYNNEISEKSEIFDDQFSVERPDGSNFTLKIRSTKLEDSAMYFCASSEIRDSSYEQYFGPGTRLTVT.